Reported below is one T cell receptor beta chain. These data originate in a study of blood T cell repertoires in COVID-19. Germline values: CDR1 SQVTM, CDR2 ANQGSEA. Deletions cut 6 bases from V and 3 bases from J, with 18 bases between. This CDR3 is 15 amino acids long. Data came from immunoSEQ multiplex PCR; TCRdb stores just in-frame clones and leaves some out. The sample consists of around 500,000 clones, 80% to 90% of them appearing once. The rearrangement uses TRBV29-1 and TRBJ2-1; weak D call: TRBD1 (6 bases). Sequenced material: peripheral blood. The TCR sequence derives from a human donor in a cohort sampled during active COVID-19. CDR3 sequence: CSVNRDTSLYNEQFF. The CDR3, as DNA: TGCAGCGTGAATCGGGACACCTCTCTCTACAATGAGCAGTTCTTC.